A selection of T cell receptor beta chains follows, all from one sample in a study of blood T cell repertoires in COVID-19. Produced via immunoSEQ multiplex PCR; TCRdb's table is partial and in-frame only. This sample yields 28,000 or so clones, of which roughly 92% are seen a single time; around 1.9% belongs to the top ten. Sequencing was done on a sample of peripheral blood. The receptors originated from a human donor in a cohort sampled during active COVID-19. Both conserved end residues are part of each CDR3. The D gene is left open where the match is weak. A clone size is listed for some rows: how often the clone was seen (once, few, many), or a class if it is expanded.

TRBJ1-2,-,TRBV28,TRBD1,15,TGTGCCAGCCGAACAGGGGGTCAGAGTCATTATGGCTACACCTTC,CASRTGGQSHYGYTF
TRBJ1-6,-,TRBV9,TRBD1,15,TGTGCCAGCAGCCCAGGGGACAGCCTGAGTTCACCCCTCCACTTT,CASSPGDSLSSPLHF
TRBJ2-3,-,TRBV5-5,-,15,TGTGCCAGCAGCTTGGAGCGGGTCGCCAGCGGTACGCAGTATTTT,CASSLERVASGTQYF
TRBJ2-2,-,TRBV7-9,-,14,TGTGCCAGCAGCTTAGAACAGGGTAGAGAGGAGCTGTTTTTT,CASSLEQGREELFF
TRBJ1-2,-,TRBV7-8,TRBD1,15,TGTGCCAGCAGCTTAGTACAGGGGGCGTCTTATGGCTACACCTTC,CASSLVQGASYGYTF
TRBJ1-2,-,TRBV19,TRBD1,18,TGTGCCAGTAGTACCCTGGGACAGGGGGACTACCAGTTCTATGGCTACACCTTC,CASSTLGQGDYQFYGYTF
TRBJ1-2,-,TRBV4-2,-,16,TGTGCCAGCAGCCAATTATTCACAGGATCTAACTATGGCTACACCTTC,CASSQLFTGSNYGYTF
TRBJ2-1,-,TRBV4-1,TRBD1,14,TGCGCCAGCAGCCAAGCTGACAGGGCATATGAGCAGTTCTTC,CASSQADRAYEQFF
TRBJ1-3,once,TRBV25-1,-,12,TGTGCCATCAAGAGCTCTGGAAACACCATATATTTT,CAIKSSGNTIYF
TRBJ2-1,-,TRBV7-3,TRBD1,14,TGTGCCAGCAGTCCCGGGACAGGGGCCCATGAGCAGTTCTTC,CASSPGTGAHEQFF
TRBJ1-1,-,TRBV4-1,TRBD1,17,TGCGCCAGCAGCCAAGACGACAGGGGATTATGGAACACTGAAGCTTTCTTT,CASSQDDRGLWNTEAFF
TRBJ2-7,-,TRBV7-6,TRBD2,17,TGTGCCAGCAGCCCTTTCGACACTAGCGGGGGGGGCGACGAGCAGTACTTC,CASSPFDTSGGGDEQYF
TRBJ2-2,-,TRBV7-2,TRBD1,15,TGTGCCAGCAGCTTGACAGGGCTGGACACCGGGGAGCTGTTTTTT,CASSLTGLDTGELFF
TRBJ2-1,once,TRBV7-8,-,13,TGTGCCAGCAGCACCCGCACGCGGACAGTAGTGTTCTTC,CASSTRTRTVVFF
TRBJ1-4,-,TRBV5-6,TRBD1,16,TGTGCCAGCAGCCAGACAGGGAGTCGGGCTAATGAAAAACTGTTTTTT,CASSQTGSRANEKLFF
TRBJ2-5,-,TRBV9,TRBD2,17,TGTGCCAGCAGCGCATCACTAGCGGGGGGTTACAAAGAGACCCAGTACTTC,CASSASLAGGYKETQYF
TRBJ1-4,-,TRBV5-1,-,15,TGCGCCAGCAGCTTGGCTCTTGCAACTAATGAAAAACTGTTTTTT,CASSLALATNEKLFF
TRBJ1-1,-,TRBV2,-,15,TGTGCCAGCAGAAAAGGGAGGGCGGTGGACACTGAAGCTTTCTTT,CASRKGRAVDTEAFF
TRBJ1-5,few,TRBV18,TRBD1,16,TGTGCCAGCTCACCCAACGGACAGGGTAACGATCAGCCCCAGCATTTT,CASSPNGQGNDQPQHF
TRBJ2-3,-,TRBV11-3,-,14,TGTGCCAGCAGCTTAGCGGGGAGCACAGATACGCAGTATTTT,CASSLAGSTDTQYF
TRBJ2-5,once,TRBV6-5,-,12,TGTGCCAGCAGCCTATCGGTGGAGACCCAGTACTTC,CASSLSVETQYF
TRBJ1-6,once,TRBV7-9,-,14,TGTGCCAGCGGACTTCGACAGGCGGGTTCACCCCTCCACTTT,CASGLRQAGSPLHF